The 15 T cell receptor beta chains below all came from one sample that was sequenced in a study of blood T cell repertoires in COVID-19. The protocol was immunoSEQ multiplex PCR, while the TCRdb copy is restricted to in-frame clones and leaves out a portion. The data hold some 150,000 clones, with around 80% observed a single time. The source material was peripheral blood. The receptor set was obtained from a woman over 75 in a cohort sampled during active or convalescent COVID-19.

The chain couples TRBV6-5 to TRBJ2-3, with D perhaps TRBD2 (5 bases). Germline CDR1 MNHEY, CDR2 SVGAGI. The CDR3 is 13 amino acids. V lost 6 bases to trimming and J lost 0 bases, with 7 bases between them. CDR3 sequence reads: CASSDYSTDTQYF. CDR3 DNA: TGTGCCAGCAGCGACTATAGCACAGATACGCAGTATTTT.

The chain recombines TRBV6-5 with TRBJ1-1; weak D call: TRBD1 (5 bases). The V gene lost 10 bases and the J gene lost 1 base, with 13 bases spanning the gap. The germline V gene has CDR1 MNHEY and CDR2 SVGAGI. This CDR3 is built from 13 residues. CDR3 bases: TGTGCCAACGGCGACAGAGGGAACACTGAAGCTTTCTTT. It specifies CANGDRGNTEAFF.

The chain links TRBV7-9 to TRBJ2-3; 12 nucleotides match TRBD1. The CDR3 extends over 16 amino acids. Germline V gene sequence: CDR1 SEHNR, CDR2 FQNEAQ (reference sequence). V gave up 0 bases and J gave up 7 bases; unmatched junction bases: 5. The CDR3 DNA reads as TGTGCCAGCAGCTTAGCGGGGGACAGGGGGCGATATACGCAGTATTTT. This translates into CASSLAGDRGRYTQYF.

The chain carries TRBV7-7 and TRBJ2-5; 15 nucleotides line up with TRBD2. CDR3 length equals 16 residues. Germline V gene sequence: CDR1 SSHAT, CDR2 FNYEAQ (reference sequence). Trimming cost V 5 bases and J 1 base; bases outside gene matches: 2. This CDR3 is CASSKGLAGGQETQYF. In DNA form, the CDR3 reads TGTGCCAGCAGCAAGGGACTAGCGGGGGGCCAAGAGACCCAGTACTTC.

Here the CDR3 DNA reads TGTGCCAGCAGCTTAAGGGACAGGGCCAATGAGCAGTTCTTC. Translation gives CASSLRDRANEQFF. The J gene is TRBJ2-1, the V gene TRBV7-8, with TRBD1 matching over 9 bases. The ends lost 2 bases at V and 6 bases at J; junction bases unmatched: 2. CDR1 is SGHVS, CDR2 FQNEAQ, per germline. This CDR3 spans 14 amino acids.

The V call is TRBV21-1, the J call TRBJ2-7; TRBD2 was called by the table and not checked on the DNA. TRBV21-1 is classified as a pseudogene. This CDR3 has 15 residues. CDR3 coding DNA: TGTGCCAGCAGCACCGGACTAGTGGATTCCTACGAGCAGTACGTC. This sequence encodes CASSTGLVDSYEQYV.

The rearrangement joins TRBV29-1 to TRBJ2-5; TRBD2 is a possible D gene (6 bases). This CDR3 region has 12 residues. Germline CDR1 and CDR2: SQVTM and ANQGSEA. Trimming took off 8 bases at V and 5 bases at J, with 15 bases between the two ends. This chain's CDR3 is CSPWDCGETQYF. Written as DNA, the CDR3 is TGCAGCCCTTGGGACTGTGGGGAGACCCAGTACTTC. Variable domain in full (rest from reference TRBV29-1 and TRBJ2-5): SAVISQKPSRDICQRGTSLTIQCQVDSQVTMMFWYRQQPGQSLTLIATANQGSEATYESGFVIDKFPISRPNLTFSTLTVSNMSPEDSSIYLCSPWDCGETQYFGPGTRLLVL.

V is TRBV19 and J is TRBJ2-2; maybe TRBD1 (6 bases). The CDR3 sequence is 15 residues long. Germline CDR1 and CDR2: LNHDA and SQIVND (reference sequence). Trimming left V 6 bases short and J 1 base short, with 12 bases between. The CDR3 spells CASRPRGQNTGELFF. CDR3 nucleotides: TGTGCCAGTAGGCCGAGGGGACAGAACACCGGGGAGCTGTTTTTT.

The rearrangement links TRBV11-2 to TRBJ2-7, with 7 bases that match TRBD1. The trim removed 1 base at V and 6 bases at J, leaving 0 bases unmatched. Germline assignment: CDR1 SGHAT and CDR2 FQNNGV. The CDR3 loop spans 12 amino acids. The CDR3 protein is CASSLAGGEQYV. For the CDR3, the DNA is TGTGCCAGCAGCTTAGCAGGGGGCGAGCAGTACGTC.

This chain joins TRBV7-2 and TRBJ2-2; D is perhaps TRBD1 (6 bases). The V end lost 5 bases, the J end lost 4 bases, and 17 bases lay between the germline ends. The CDR3 loop spans 16 amino acids. Germline V gene data show CDR1 as SGHTA and CDR2 as FQGNSA. The CDR3 DNA reads as TGTGCCAGCAGCAAAAGCGGTAGGACAGCCACCGGGGAGCTGTTTTTT. Encoded protein: CASSKSGRTATGELFF. Looking up the rest from reference TRBV7-2 and TRBJ2-2 gives the full variable domain: GAGVSQSPSNKVTEKGKDVELRCDPISGHTALYWYRQSLGQGLEFLIYFQGNSAPDKSGLPSDRFSAERTGGSVSTLTIQRTQQEDSAVYLCASSKSGRTATGELFFGEGSRLTVL.

V and J are TRBV5-1 and TRBJ1-1, with D unclear. V was pared by 6 bases and J by 1 base, with 7 bases between. Germline values: CDR1 SGHRS, CDR2 YFSETQ. The CDR3 is made up of 12 amino acids. For the CDR3, the DNA is TGCGCCAGCAACCGAGGGAACACTGAAGCTTTCTTT. It translates to CASNRGNTEAFF.

The chain uses TRBV5-6 and TRBJ1-2; TRBD1 might be the D (5 bases). The CDR3 runs to 14 residues. CDR1 and CDR2 (germline): SGHDT, YYEEEE. V was shortened by 0 bases and J by 4 bases, with 10 bases between the two germline ends. Written as DNA, the CDR3 is TGTGCCAGCAGCTTGGAGCAGGGATCCTATGGCTACACCTTC. Translation: CASSLEQGSYGYTF.

This rearrangement joins TRBV12-5 to TRBJ2-5, with a weak D call TRBD1 (5 bases). There are 13 residues in the CDR3. Trimming cost V 3 bases and J 8 bases, with 13 bases left between them. In germline, CDR1 is LGHNT, CDR2 FRNRAP. The DNA of the CDR3 is TGTGCTAGTGGTTTAGGGGTTAGCCCTACCCAGTACTTC. Residues: CASGLGVSPTQYF.

The chain has TRBV7-9 and TRBJ2-3; no clear D. Germline CDR1 SEHNR, CDR2 FQNEAQ (reference sequence). The V gene lost 4 bases and the J gene lost 0 bases, with 11 bases spanning the gap. The CDR3 sequence is 15 residues long. The CDR3 spells CASSSMLTSTDTQYF. CDR3 DNA sequence: TGTGCCAGCAGCTCAATGCTTACTAGCACAGATACGCAGTATTTT.

CDR3 loop: CARSLRGAGYGYTF. The CDR3 DNA sequence: TGTGCCAGAAGCTTGCGCGGGGCTGGCTATGGCTACACCTTC. The V call is TRBV5-3, the J call TRBJ1-2, with D possibly being TRBD1 (5 bases). TRBV5-3 is classed as an ORF, of uncertain function. V was clipped by 1 base and J by 4 bases, with 11 bases between them. The CDR3 has 14 amino acids.